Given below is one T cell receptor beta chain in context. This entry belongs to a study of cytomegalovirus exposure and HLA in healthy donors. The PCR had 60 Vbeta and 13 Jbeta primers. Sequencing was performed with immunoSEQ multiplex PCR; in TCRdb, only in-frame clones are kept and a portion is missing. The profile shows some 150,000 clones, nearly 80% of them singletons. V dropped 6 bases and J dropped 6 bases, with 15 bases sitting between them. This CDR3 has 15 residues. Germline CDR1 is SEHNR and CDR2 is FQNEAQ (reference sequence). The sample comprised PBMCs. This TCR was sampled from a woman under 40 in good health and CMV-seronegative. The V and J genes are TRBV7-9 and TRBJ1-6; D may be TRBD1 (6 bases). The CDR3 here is CASSPDGTPNSPLHF. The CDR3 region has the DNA TGTGCCAGCAGTCCTGACGGGACACCTAATTCACCCCTCCACTTT.